The rows below give T cell receptor beta chains drawn from one sample of a study of patients with pleural tuberculosis. From the reads, TCRdb called clonotypes with MiXCR, one entry per CDR3 protein. The profile shows about 50,000 distinct CDR3 sequences, under 8.5% of them singletons. All receptors come from a human donor with pleural tuberculosis. Each CDR3 is given with its conserved first and last residue. Fields, in order: CDR3 DNA, CDR3 protein, V gene, D gene, J gene, clone size. The D gene is left open where the match is weak. Size is omitted from some rows. Given values are once, few, many or a class for expanded clones.

CDR3 DNA: TGTGCCACCAGCAGTCGAGCCCACAATGAGCAGTTCTTC
CDR3 protein: CATSSRAHNEQFF
V gene: TRBV15
D gene: -
J gene: TRBJ2-1
clone size: many

CDR3 DNA: TGTGCCAGCAGCTTAGAGTATCTTGGCGGCTACACCTTC
CDR3 protein: CASSLEYLGGYTF
V gene: TRBV11-2
D gene: -
J gene: TRBJ1-2
clone size: many

CDR3 DNA: TGTGCCAGCAGTTTGCCTCTCACTGAAGCTTTCTTT
CDR3 protein: CASSLPLTEAFF
V gene: TRBV28
D gene: -
J gene: TRBJ1-1
clone size: many

CDR3 DNA: TGTGCCAGCAGTCCCGGGCCGGAAAAATACTGGGATGGCTACACCTTC
CDR3 protein: CASSPGPEKYWDGYTF
V gene: TRBV25-1
D gene: -
J gene: TRBJ1-2
clone size: many

CDR3 DNA: TGTGCCAGCAGTTTCTTGACAGGGAACCAAGAGACCCAGTACTTC
CDR3 protein: CASSFLTGNQETQYF
V gene: TRBV28
D gene: TRBD1
J gene: TRBJ2-5
clone size: many

CDR3 DNA: TGTGCCAGCAGCTTGTTCCAGGGCGGGGAGCTGTTTTTT
CDR3 protein: CASSLFQGGELFF
V gene: TRBV11-1
D gene: -
J gene: TRBJ2-2
clone size: -

CDR3 DNA: TGCAGCGTTGATGGGACAGGCGGTGAGCAGTTCTTC
CDR3 protein: CSVDGTGGEQFF
V gene: TRBV29-1
D gene: TRBD1
J gene: TRBJ2-1
clone size: many

CDR3 DNA: TGTGCCAGCAGTTTCACAAAAAACAGGGACTACGAGCAGTACTTC
CDR3 protein: CASSFTKNRDYEQYF
V gene: TRBV12-3/TRBV12-4
D gene: -
J gene: TRBJ2-7
clone size: many

CDR3 DNA: TGTGCCAGCAAACCCACGCTAACAGATACGCAGTATTTT
CDR3 protein: CASKPTLTDTQYF
V gene: TRBV2
D gene: -
J gene: TRBJ2-3
clone size: few

CDR3 DNA: TGCAGTGCTAGAGACCAGCGGGACAACTACGAGCAGTACTTC
CDR3 protein: CSARDQRDNYEQYF
V gene: TRBV20-1
D gene: -
J gene: TRBJ2-7
clone size: many

CDR3 DNA: TGTGCCAGCAGCCCCGGGACAGGGGCAACAGATACGCAGTATTTT
CDR3 protein: CASSPGTGATDTQYF
V gene: TRBV12-3/TRBV12-4
D gene: TRBD1
J gene: TRBJ2-3
clone size: many

CDR3 DNA: TGCGCCTCGAGGCCCGAGGTCAATGAGCAGTTCTTC
CDR3 protein: CASRPEVNEQFF
V gene: TRBV20-1
D gene: -
J gene: TRBJ2-1
clone size: many

CDR3 DNA: TGTGCCAGCAGCTCTCCGGGACTAGGTTACAATGAGCAGTTCTTC
CDR3 protein: CASSSPGLGYNEQFF
V gene: TRBV3-1
D gene: TRBD2
J gene: TRBJ2-1
clone size: many

CDR3 DNA: TGCAGCGCCCAAATTTCGGGGAGGGGAGATACGCAGTATTTT
CDR3 protein: CSAQISGRGDTQYF
V gene: TRBV20-1
D gene: TRBD2
J gene: TRBJ2-3
clone size: many

CDR3 DNA: TGCAGTGCTTGCGGAGAGCAAGGGTACAATGAGCAGTTCTTC
CDR3 protein: CSACGEQGYNEQFF
V gene: TRBV20-1
D gene: -
J gene: TRBJ2-1
clone size: many

CDR3 DNA: TGTGCCAGCAGCCAAGATCAGAGGAATGAGCAGTTCTTC
CDR3 protein: CASSQDQRNEQFF
V gene: TRBV4-2
D gene: -
J gene: TRBJ2-1
clone size: many

CDR3 DNA: TGCAGCTTCGCAGCCAAAAACATTCAGTACTTC
CDR3 protein: CSFAAKNIQYF
V gene: TRBV29-1
D gene: -
J gene: TRBJ2-4
clone size: few

CDR3 DNA: TGTGCCAGCAGTTCCCGGGCCACATACAATGAGCAGTTCTTC
CDR3 protein: CASSSRATYNEQFF
V gene: TRBV27
D gene: -
J gene: TRBJ2-1
clone size: many

CDR3 DNA: TGTGCCACCAGTGGGAGTCTTGAGCAGTTCTTC
CDR3 protein: CATSGSLEQFF
V gene: TRBV24-1
D gene: -
J gene: TRBJ2-1
clone size: many

CDR3 DNA: TGTGCCATCAGTGAGGTCGCAGGGCGAGGCTACACCTTC
CDR3 protein: CAISEVAGRGYTF
V gene: TRBV10-3
D gene: -
J gene: TRBJ1-2
clone size: many

CDR3 DNA: TGTGCCAGCATCATGGGACTAGCGGGGCGGGATACGCAGTATTTT
CDR3 protein: CASIMGLAGRDTQYF
V gene: TRBV12-3/TRBV12-4
D gene: TRBD2
J gene: TRBJ2-3
clone size: few

CDR3 DNA: TGTGCCAGTAGTATAGGTCGGGGACTTGGAGGCTACACCTTC
CDR3 protein: CASSIGRGLGGYTF
V gene: TRBV19
D gene: -
J gene: TRBJ1-2
clone size: many

CDR3 DNA: TGTGCCAGCAGCTCGGGATCTGGACACACGTGGGCTTTCTTT
CDR3 protein: CASSSGSGHTWAFF
V gene: TRBV11-1
D gene: -
J gene: TRBJ1-1
clone size: many